Each of the 8 T cell receptor beta chains below was sequenced from the same sample in a study of regulatory T cells in long-lasting Graves disease. Construction of TCR beta libraries relied on iRepertoire HTBI primers and on Arm-PCR targeting CDR3 regions. Each CDR3 protein is one row after TCRdb ran MiXCR on the multiplex PCR reads. The table lists about 310,000 distinct CDR3 sequences, 15% to 20% of them singletons, with more than 30% in the top ten. Described time point: newly diagnosed GD, antithyroid drugs for less than 3 months. TCR sequences were obtained from RNA taken from PBMCs. The starting material was peripheral blood mononuclear cells (PBMCs), obtained at new diagnosis, from a patient treated with antithyroid drugs. The receptors were gathered from a female donor with Graves disease.

The chain joins TRBV5-1 to TRBJ1-5, with unresolved D. V lost 9 bases, J lost 0 bases, and 7 bases lay in between. The CDR3 totals 12 residues. CDR1 and CDR2 (germline): SGHRS, YFSETQ. CDR3 sequence: CAIRLSNQPQHF. The CDR3 DNA sequence: TGCGCCATCCGACTTAGCAATCAGCCCCAGCATTTT.

The sample holds many counts of this clonotype. This rearrangement joins TRBV7-6 to TRBJ2-5, with 12 nucleotides matching TRBD2. The CDR3 has 16 residues. After removal of 5 bases from V and 6 bases from J, the junction contained 10 bases not matched to a gene. In germline, CDR1 is SGHVS, CDR2 FNYEAQ. The CDR3 here is CASSPGLAGIRKTQYF. The CDR3 nucleotides are TGTGCCAGCAGCCCCGGACTAGCGGGAATTCGGAAGACCCAGTACTTC.

This clonotype was picked up many times. The genes are TRBV5-1 and TRBJ1-5; a weak D match, TRBD1 (6 bases). Germline V gene sequence: CDR1 SGHRS, CDR2 YFSETQ. Trimming stripped 0 bases from V and 7 bases from J, with 11 bases between. The CDR3 consists of 14 residues. CDR3 protein: CASSLDGGRQPQHF. The CDR3 bases are TGCGCCAGCAGCTTGGACGGGGGGCGGCAGCCCCAGCATTTT.

This clonotype was recorded a few times. The chain is built from TRBV5-1 and TRBJ1-6, with D perhaps matching TRBD1 (5 bases). Germline CDR1 and CDR2: SGHRS and YFSETQ. CDR3 length: 15 amino acids. V lost 0 bases and J lost 10, with 14 bases in between. CDR3 amino acids: CASSLGGGSGSPLHF. CDR3 coding DNA: TGCGCCAGCAGCTTGGGTGGGGGTTCTGGCTCACCCCTCCACTTT.

On this clonotype itself: This could be a read error, since a much larger clone is one nucleotide away. The chain couples TRBV5-1 to TRBJ2-3; TRBD2 aligns across 14 bases. The J segment lost 8 bases and the V segment lost 0 bases, leaving 2 bases of the junction unmatched. The CDR3 consists of 15 residues. Germline V CDR1 and CDR2: SGHRS, YFSETQ. The CDR3 is CASSLAGLAGATQYF. The DNA of the CDR3 is TGCGCCAGCAGCTTGGCGGGACTAGCGGGAGCTACGCAGTATTTT.

This clonotype has just a few counts. The chain carries TRBV5-1 and TRBJ1-5, with a weak D call TRBD1 (6 bases). The V end was cut by 1 base, the J end by 3 bases, with 11 bases between. This CDR3 has 15 residues. Germline assignment: CDR1 SGHRS and CDR2 YFSETQ. The CDR3 nucleotides read TGCGCCAGCAGCTTGTCAGGACAGACCAATCAGCCCCAGCATTTT. This translates into CASSLSGQTNQPQHF.

The genes are TRBV9 and TRBJ2-3; the match to TRBD2 covers 7 bases. The V gene's germline CDR1 is SGDLS and CDR2 YYNGEE. J gave up 2 bases and V 2 bases, and 8 bases lay outside the gene matches. This CDR3 contains 16 residues. The CDR3 sequence is CASSVTGRRLTDTQYF. The CDR3 coding sequence is TGTGCCAGCAGCGTGACCGGGAGGCGACTCACAGATACGCAGTATTTT.

This clonotype has ten or more counts. The chain joins TRBV19 to TRBJ2-1, with TRBD1 matching over 11 bases. This CDR3 is 16 amino acids long. Germline V gene data show CDR1 as LNHDA and CDR2 as SQIVND (reference sequence). The V gene end was trimmed by 4 bases and the J gene end by 6 bases; junction bases not matched to a gene: 8. The CDR3 bases are TGTGCCAGTAGTAGGATCGGACAGGGGGCGGGCAATGAGCAGTTCTTC. As protein: CASSRIGQGAGNEQFF.